This entry describes one T cell receptor beta chain. This clonotype has ten or more counts. This receptor's antigen is unknown. No much larger clone is present one base from it, and per-base qualities are unavailable. The TCR beta CDR3 regions were amplified from the RNA transcripts. The first round of RT-PCR for the TCR CDR3 was performed with the HTBI primer set and the Qiagen OneStep RT-PCR kit. A second multiplex PCR round built the libraries, followed by size selection and purification. Libraries were sequenced paired-end with 100 bp reads on an Illumina HiSeq2000. As for how the authors treated the data: SOAPnuke was used to process the raw data, throwing out any read that contained adapters or uncalled bases, had a mean Phred below 15, or lacked an exact constant-primer or identifier match. High-quality paired reads were merged with COPE v1.2.5, and unique nucleotide sequences were defined as clonotypes. MiTCR v1.1 was used to align clonotypes to the IMGT TRBV, TRBD and TRBJ reference segments. Analysis was restricted to V-J combinations with a frequency above 0.0001, which covered 98% to 99.2% of repertoires. The TCS score was defined as F50 (clonal expansion) divided by E x V (chaos), with BLOSUM62-based TCRdist calculated between CDR3 peptides within each V-J. Welch's t-statistics and random forest reduced 514 V-J features to roughly 13, which were used in a naive Bayes classifier (R e1071). In-frame beta chains were kept once TCRdb had trimmed the public reads at Q25 with fastp and called clones with MiXCR. Identical CDR3 proteins give one entry, which carries the most common genes and DNA. V and J calls and clone size were set by TCRdb, not the authors. For this sample there are around 600,000 distinct CDR3 sequences; roughly 14% appear just once. Around 13% of the sample belongs to the ten largest clones.

The record originates from a study of T cells in Graves' hyperthyroidism and ophthalmopathy (dated by TCRdb to about 2019). Context from the whole study: Peripheral blood samples were taken at initial diagnosis, before any treatment was given. Prospective prediction of ophthalmopathy was tested in an independent validation cohort of 18 to 20 hyperthyroidism patients and 17 patients who later progressed to ophthalmopathy. In about 6 Graves' hyperthyroidism patients, the study also compared T-cell repertoires from thyroid tissue with T-cell repertoires from blood. TCR V-J signatures able to tell the groups apart were searched for in a discovery cohort of 90 to 100 patients, of whom over 40 had Graves' ophthalmopathy and some 60 had stable Graves' hyperthyroidism. After sampling, hyperthyroidism patients received methimazole starting at 30 mg daily, and ophthalmopathy patients received high-dose intravenous methylprednisolone. The 100 discovery patients were randomly split 7:3 into training and test sets. The paper reports TCR Vbeta CDR3 sequencing of over 130 peripheral blood samples: some 41 ophthalmopathy, roughly 74 hyperthyroidism and approximately 17 progressor patients. The study at large found these results: Ophthalmopathy was separated from stable hyperthyroidism by a 13 V-J signature model, with about 86% sensitivity and roughly 81% specificity obtained in cross-validation and 80%/75% obtained in testing. In validation, progression to ophthalmopathy was predicted by the model with 70.59% sensitivity and 72% to 80% specificity, a median of 6.5 months before onset. Blood samples also contained most of the expanded thyroid clonotypes (frequency above 0.001), which suggests that blood repertoires may reflect thyroid immune responses. No statistical method was used to set the sample size in advance, and investigators knew the group allocation.

Including the terminal cysteine and phenylalanine, the CDR3 comprises 17 residues. The sequence is cut down to CDR3 DNA, 51 bases in frame from base 1. Unmatched junction bases come to 14, with V trimmed by 4 bases and J by 4 bases. In the germline V gene (reference sequence), CDR1 corresponds to SEHNR and CDR2 to FQNEAQ. In the ophthalmopathy patients, disease was moderately to severely active, with a Clinical Activity Score of 3 or more, a NOSPECS grade of 4 or more, and a duration of less than 3 months. Exclusion was applied to patients with uncontrolled infections, other autoimmune diseases, pregnancy or lactation. Clinical symptoms, serum thyroxine and TRAb, thyroid ultrasound, and orbital computed tomography formed the basis for the diagnoses. PBMCs were isolated from approximately 10 ml of fresh peripheral blood by Ficoll-Paque density gradient centrifugation. Total RNA was extracted using Trizol reagent, and RNA quality was assessed on an Agilent 2100 Bioanalyzer.

This TCR came from a woman between 45 and 60 years old with Graves' ophthalmopathy. This chain is built from TRBV7-9 and TRBJ2-5, and TRBD2 aligns with 8 junction nucleotides. Input material: blood. For the CDR3, the sequence is CASSSSLTSGGRETQYF. The DNA is as follows: TGTGCCAGCAGCTCCTCTCTCACCAGCGGGGGCCGAGAGACCCAGTACTTC.